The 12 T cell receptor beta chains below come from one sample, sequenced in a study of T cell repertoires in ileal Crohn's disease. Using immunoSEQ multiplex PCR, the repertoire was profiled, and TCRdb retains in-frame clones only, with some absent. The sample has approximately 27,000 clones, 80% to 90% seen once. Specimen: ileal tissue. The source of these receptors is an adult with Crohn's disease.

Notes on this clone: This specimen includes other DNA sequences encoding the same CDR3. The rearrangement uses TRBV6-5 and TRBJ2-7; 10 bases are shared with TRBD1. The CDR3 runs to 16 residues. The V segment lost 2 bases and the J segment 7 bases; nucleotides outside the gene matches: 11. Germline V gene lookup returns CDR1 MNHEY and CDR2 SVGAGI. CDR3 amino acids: CASSYLSRDRGREQYF. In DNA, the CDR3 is TGTGCCAGCAGTTACCTTTCGCGGGACAGGGGTAGGGAGCAGTACTTC.

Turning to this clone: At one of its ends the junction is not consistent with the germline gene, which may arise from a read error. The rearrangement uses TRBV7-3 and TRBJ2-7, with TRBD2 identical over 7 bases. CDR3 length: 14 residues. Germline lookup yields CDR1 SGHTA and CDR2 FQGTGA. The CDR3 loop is CASSLTGDYSEQYF. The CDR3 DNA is TGTGCCAGCAGCCTAACGGGGGACTACTCTGAGCAGTACTTC.

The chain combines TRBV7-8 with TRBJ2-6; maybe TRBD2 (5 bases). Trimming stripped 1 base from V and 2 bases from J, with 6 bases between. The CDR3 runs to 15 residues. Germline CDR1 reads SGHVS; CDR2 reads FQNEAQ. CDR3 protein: CASSLGGAGANVLTF. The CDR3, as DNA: TGTGCCAGCAGCTTAGGGGGAGCTGGGGCCAACGTCCTGACTTTC. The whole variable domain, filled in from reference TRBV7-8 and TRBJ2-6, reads GAGVSQSPRYKVAKRGQDVALRCDPISGHVSLFWYQQALGQGPEFLTYFQNEAQLDKSGLPSDRFFAERPEGSVSTLKIQRTQQEDSAVYLCASSLGGAGANVLTFGAGSRLTVL.

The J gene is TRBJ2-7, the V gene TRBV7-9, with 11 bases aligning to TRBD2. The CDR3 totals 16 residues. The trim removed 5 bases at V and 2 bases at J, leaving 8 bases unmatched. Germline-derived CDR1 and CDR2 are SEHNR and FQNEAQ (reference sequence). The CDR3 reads CASSGLAGTITYEQYF. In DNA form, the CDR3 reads TGTGCCAGCAGCGGACTAGCGGGTACAATAACCTACGAGCAGTACTTC.

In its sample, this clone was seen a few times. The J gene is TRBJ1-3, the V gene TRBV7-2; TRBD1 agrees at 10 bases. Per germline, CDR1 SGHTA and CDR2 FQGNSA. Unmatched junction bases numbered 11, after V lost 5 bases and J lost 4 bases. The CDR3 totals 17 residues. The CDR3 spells CASSGGAGTGVGNTIYF. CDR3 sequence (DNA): TGTGCCAGCAGCGGGGGTGCCGGGACAGGGGTGGGAAACACCATATATTTT. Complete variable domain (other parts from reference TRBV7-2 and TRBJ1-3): GAGVSQSPSNKVTEKGKDVELRCDPISGHTALYWYRQSLGQGLEFLIYFQGNSAPDKSGLPSDRFSAERTGGSVSTLTIQRTQQEDSAVYLCASSGGAGTGVGNTIYFGEGSWLTVV.

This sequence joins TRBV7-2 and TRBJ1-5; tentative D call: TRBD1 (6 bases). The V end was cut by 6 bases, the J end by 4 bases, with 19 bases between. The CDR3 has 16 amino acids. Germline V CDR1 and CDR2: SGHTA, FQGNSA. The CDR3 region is CASSPPYSGDNQPQHF. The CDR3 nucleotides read TGTGCCAGCAGTCCCCCCTACTCAGGGGATAATCAGCCCCAGCATTTT.

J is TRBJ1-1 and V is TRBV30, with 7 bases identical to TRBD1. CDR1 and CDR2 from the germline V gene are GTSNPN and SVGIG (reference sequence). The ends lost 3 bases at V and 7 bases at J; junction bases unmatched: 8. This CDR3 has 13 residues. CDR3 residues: CAWSGDRALEAFF. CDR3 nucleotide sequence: TGTGCCTGGAGCGGCGACAGGGCTCTTGAAGCTTTCTTT.

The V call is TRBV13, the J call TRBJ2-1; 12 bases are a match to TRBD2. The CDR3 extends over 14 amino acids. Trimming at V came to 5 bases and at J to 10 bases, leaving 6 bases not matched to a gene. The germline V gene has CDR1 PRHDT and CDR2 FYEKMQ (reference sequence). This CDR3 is CASSPRTSGDEQFF. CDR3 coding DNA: TGTGCCAGCAGCCCCCGGACTAGCGGGGACGAGCAGTTCTTC.

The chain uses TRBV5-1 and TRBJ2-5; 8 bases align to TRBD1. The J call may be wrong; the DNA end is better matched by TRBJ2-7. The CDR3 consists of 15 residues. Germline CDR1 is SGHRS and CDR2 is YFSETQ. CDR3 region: CASSGAGTGRYEQYF. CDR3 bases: TGCGCCAGCAGTGGCGCGGGGACAGGACGCTACGAGCAGTACTTC.

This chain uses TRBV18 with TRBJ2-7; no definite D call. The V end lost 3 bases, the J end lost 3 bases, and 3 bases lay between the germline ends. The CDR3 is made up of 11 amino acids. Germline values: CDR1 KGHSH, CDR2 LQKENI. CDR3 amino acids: CASSPLYEQYF. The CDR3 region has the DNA TGTGCCAGCTCACCCCTCTACGAGCAGTACTTC.

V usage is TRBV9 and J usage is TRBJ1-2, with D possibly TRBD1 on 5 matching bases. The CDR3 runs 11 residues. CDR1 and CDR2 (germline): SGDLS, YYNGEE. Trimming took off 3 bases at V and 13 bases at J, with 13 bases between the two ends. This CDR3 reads CASSGNRLRTF. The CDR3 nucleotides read TGTGCCAGCAGCGGCAACAGGTTACGCACCTTC.

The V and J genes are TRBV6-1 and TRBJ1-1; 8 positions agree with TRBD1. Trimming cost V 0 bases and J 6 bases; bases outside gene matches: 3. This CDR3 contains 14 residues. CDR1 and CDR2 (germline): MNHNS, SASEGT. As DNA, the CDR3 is TGTGCCAGCAGTGAAGCCCTGGACAGGGCTGAAGCTTTCTTT. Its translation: CASSEALDRAEAFF.